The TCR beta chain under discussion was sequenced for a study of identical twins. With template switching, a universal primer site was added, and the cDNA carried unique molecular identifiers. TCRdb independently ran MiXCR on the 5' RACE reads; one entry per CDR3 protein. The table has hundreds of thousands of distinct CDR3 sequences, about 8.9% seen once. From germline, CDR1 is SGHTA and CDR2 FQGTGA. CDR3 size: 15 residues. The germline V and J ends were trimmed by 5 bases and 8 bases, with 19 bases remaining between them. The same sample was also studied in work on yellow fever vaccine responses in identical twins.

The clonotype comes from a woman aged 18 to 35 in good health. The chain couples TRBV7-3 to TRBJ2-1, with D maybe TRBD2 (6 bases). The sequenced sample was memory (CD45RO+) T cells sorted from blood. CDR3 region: CASSQRGLSADEQFF. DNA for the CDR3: TGTGCCAGCAGCCAACGGGGGTTATCGGCAGATGAGCAGTTCTTC.